The T cell receptor beta chain under discussion was sequenced for a study of cytomegalovirus exposure and HLA in healthy donors (dated by TCRdb to about 2017). About the study as a whole: The 700 or so repertoires of the first cohort and the approximately 130 validation repertoires were produced on the same platform, according to a later analysis. The study aimed to test whether signatures of past pathogen exposure could be identified by cataloging public T cell receptors. In addition to the first cohort of hundreds of subjects, a separate validation cohort of approximately 130 different subjects was used. High-throughput TCR immunosequencing, statistical association of individual TCRs with disease status, and machine learning were combined to predict cytomegalovirus infection status. Results and caveats for the whole study, not just this receptor: A later analysis found that TCRs clustered in the first cohort also tended to co-occur in the 120 validation repertoires, with 90% to 95% of cluster scores above 0. The study listed over 150 TCR beta chains as associated with cytomegalovirus. It was suggested by the authors that the approach could potentially be generalized to other disease states and immunological phenotypes. Three of the identified cytomegalovirus-associated TCR beta chains were confirmed in vitro to be specific for cytomegalovirus antigens. Most TCR sequences were observed very rarely across donors, whereas some public TCRs were present in many individuals. All 120 or so repertoires were used to score co-occurrence in the validation cohort in a later analysis, because that analysis had no HLA typing for the cohort. The classifier was reported to diagnose cytomegalovirus status with high specificity and sensitivity in both the original cohort and the validation cohort.

Donors formed part of the validation cohort, which comprised about 120 subjects and was distinct from the first cohort of 550 to 850 subjects. Preparation of the library involved the immunoSEQ multiplex PCR assay. The original methods were these. A statistical classification framework was built for diagnosing cytomegalovirus status from the catalog of TCR beta chain sequences. TCRdb took over this immuneACCESS table, retaining in-frame rearrangements with V and J assigned. Such tables are incomplete; in checked studies, under half of the missing clones stem from an unresolved V gene, and the remainder is unexplained. The V and J calls and the clone size are those of that table, but D and trimming were determined from the DNA. In all, the sample holds about 220,000 clones, and just over 85% of those were seen once. The ten largest clones take up 2.9% of the sample. A note on this clone: What antigen it recognizes has not been identified. No base quality information exists; no much larger clone differs at one position.

The CDR1 and CDR2 encoded by the germline V gene are MGHRA and YSYEKL. V is reduced by 0 bases and J by 7 bases, leaving a spacing of 18 bases between them. The CDR3 covers 17 residues, taking in both the cysteine and the phenylalanine. The kept DNA is CDR3 alone, 51 bases in frame from the first base. Sequences were obtained from PBMCs. Here the chain combines TRBV4-1 and TRBJ2-2, with TRBD2 as a weak D call on 6 bases. This TCR derives from a woman between 18 and 30 years old in good health and CMV-seronegative. Here is the DNA: TGCGCCAGCAGCCAAGAGATGGGGAAGCGGGTGGGCGGGGAGCTGTTTTTT. Its coded protein is CASSQEMGKRVGGELFF.